This entry lists 9 T cell receptor beta chains sequenced from one sample in a study of T cell responses to AZD1222 COVID-19 vaccine. Some clones are missing from TCRdb's copy, which holds only in-frame ones; the method was immunoSEQ multiplex PCR. The table has 170,000 or so clones, 90% seen once; the top ten hold approximately 3%. Sequences were derived from peripheral blood, sampled on day 0 of AZD1222 vaccination. These receptors originate from an adult in good health.

This clone was observed once. This rearrangement joins TRBV5-6 to TRBJ2-1; 12 bases line up with TRBD2. The V segment lost 2 bases and the J segment 4 bases; nucleotides outside the gene matches: 7. The CDR3 is made up of 17 amino acids. CDR1 is SGHDT, CDR2 YYEEEE, per germline. The CDR3 region is CASSLNTLAGGYNEQFF. The DNA of the CDR3 is TGTGCCAGCAGCTTAAACACCCTAGCGGGGGGGTACAATGAGCAGTTCTTC.

The rearrangement links TRBV12-3 or TRBV12-4 to TRBJ1-3, with D hard to call. The CDR3 runs to 13 residues. The ends were cut back, 6 bases at V and 4 bases at J, with 10 bases in the middle. The CDR3 DNA follows: TGTGCCAGCAGCTCGGGTCCCGGAAACACCATATATTTT. Its translation: CASSSGPGNTIYF.

The chain links TRBV19 to TRBJ1-5; D unclear. Germline lookup yields CDR1 LNHDA and CDR2 SQIVND (reference sequence). V lost 6 bases and J lost 0, with 9 bases in between. The CDR3 contains 14 residues. The CDR3 coding sequence is TGTGCCAGTAGGGGAGATGTTAGCAATCAGCCCCAGCATTTT. Its translation is CASRGDVSNQPQHF. The whole variable domain, filled in from reference TRBV19 and TRBJ1-5, reads DGGITQSPKYLFRKEGQNVTLSCEQNLNHDAMYWYRQDPGQGLRLIYYSQIVNDFQKGDIAEGYSVSREKKESFPLTVTSAQKNPTAFYLCASRGDVSNQPQHFGDGTRLSIL.

The V call is TRBV6-2 or TRBV6-3, the J call TRBJ2-7, with 8 bases fitting TRBD2. Per germline, CDR1 MNHEY and CDR2 SVGEGT. The CDR3 extends over 14 amino acids. With V trimmed by 6 bases and J by 5 bases, 9 bases remained unmatched. The CDR3: CASSLRGGLDEQYF. The DNA for the CDR3 is TGTGCCAGCAGCCTACGGGGGGGCCTAGACGAGCAGTACTTC.

V gene TRBV10-3 combines with J gene TRBJ1-2; TRBD1 agrees at 8 bases. With V trimmed by 2 bases and J by 5 bases, 10 bases remained unmatched. CDR1 ENHRY and CDR2 SYGVKD come from the germline V gene. This CDR3 has 16 amino acids. As DNA, the CDR3 is TGTGCCATCAGTGAGGCCGGGACAGGCTCTCTTTATGGCTACACCTTC. Translation: CAISEAGTGSLYGYTF.

This rearrangement joins TRBV5-1 to TRBJ1-6; TRBD1 matches 9 bases. Germline lookup yields CDR1 SGHRS and CDR2 YFSETQ. The CDR3 totals 15 residues. V lost 3 bases and J lost 7; bases outside the gene matches: 5. CDR3 amino acids: CASSSRTGENSPLHF. The CDR3 DNA reads TGCGCCAGCAGCTCCAGGACAGGGGAAAATTCACCCCTCCACTTT. Full variable domain (rest looked up from reference TRBV5-1 and TRBJ1-6): KAGVTQTPRYLIKTRGQQVTLSCSPISGHRSVSWYQQTPGQGLQFLFEYFSETQRNKGNFPGRFSGRQFSNSRSEMNVSTLELGDSALYLCASSSRTGENSPLHFGNGTRLTVT.

The chain links TRBV15 to TRBJ2-5; 7 nucleotides line up with TRBD1. Germline V gene sequence: CDR1 LNHNV, CDR2 YYDKDF (reference sequence). The CDR3 is made up of 16 amino acids. V was clipped by 0 bases and J by 3 bases; unmatched bases: 7. The CDR3 region is CATSRDLGQPKETQYF. CDR3 in DNA: TGTGCCACCAGCAGAGACCTGGGACAGCCAAAAGAGACCCAGTACTTC.

The gene calls are TRBV6-2 or TRBV6-3 and TRBJ2-4; 12 nucleotides agree with TRBD2. This CDR3 contains 19 residues. Trimming cost V 4 bases and J 9 bases; bases outside gene matches: 19. The germline gives CDR1 MNHEY, CDR2 SVGEGT. CDR3 DNA sequence: TGTGCCAGCAGTTCACGACTAGCGGGGGCCACGGGGCGAGGGGGCATTCAGTACTTC. It yields the protein CASSSRLAGATGRGGIQYF.

The chain is built from TRBV7-2 and TRBJ1-5; D not resolved. V gave up 3 bases and J gave up 5 bases, with 5 bases separating them. The CDR3 length is 12 residues. Germline CDR1 and CDR2: SGHTA and FQGNSA. The DNA of the CDR3 is TGTGCCAGCAGCTTTAGGGATCAGCCCCAGCATTTT. Residues: CASSFRDQPQHF.